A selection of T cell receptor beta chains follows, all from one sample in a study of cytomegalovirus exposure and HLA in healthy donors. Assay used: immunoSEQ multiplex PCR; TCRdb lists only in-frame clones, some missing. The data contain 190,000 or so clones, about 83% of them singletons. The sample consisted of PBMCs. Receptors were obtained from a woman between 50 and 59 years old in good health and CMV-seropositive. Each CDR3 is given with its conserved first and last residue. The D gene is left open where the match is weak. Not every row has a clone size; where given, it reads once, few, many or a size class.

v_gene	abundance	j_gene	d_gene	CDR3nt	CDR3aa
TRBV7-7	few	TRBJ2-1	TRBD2	TGTGCCAGCAGCCCGCCTGGGCTAGCGGGGGTCAATGAGCAGTTCTTC	CASSPPGLAGVNEQFF
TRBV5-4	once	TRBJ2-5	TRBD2	TGTGCCAGCAGCTTGAATCAGCGGGGGGGCTCAGAGACCCAGTACTTC	CASSLNQRGGSETQYF
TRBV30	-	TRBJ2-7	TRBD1	TGTGCCTGGGGGTGGGGGACAGCATACGAGCAGTACTTC	CAWGWGTAYEQYF
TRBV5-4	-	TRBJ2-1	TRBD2	TGTGCCAGCAGCAACGCTGCCGGACTAGCGGCGTCCTACAATGAGCAGTTCTTC	CASSNAAGLAASYNEQFF
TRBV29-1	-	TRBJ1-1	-	TGCAGCGTGGGTAGGGACGGGCGGGAAGTGAACACTGAAGCTTTCTTT	CSVGRDGREVNTEAFF
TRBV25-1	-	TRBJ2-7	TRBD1	TGTGCCAGCAGTGAATATGGACAGGGTTACGAGCAGTACTTC	CASSEYGQGYEQYF
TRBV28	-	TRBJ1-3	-	TGTGCCAGCAGTTTCTTCGGTGGAAACACCATATATTTT	CASSFFGGNTIYF
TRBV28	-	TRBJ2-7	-	TGTGCCAGCAGCTCCGGGGGACCCCCCTACGAGCAGTACTTC	CASSSGGPPYEQYF
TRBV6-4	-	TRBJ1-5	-	TGTGCCAGCCGCACCCCGCTCCCCGCTGAGCCGACTCATAATCAGCCCCAGCATTTT	CASRTPLPAEPTHNQPQHF
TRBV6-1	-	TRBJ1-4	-	TGTGCCAGCAGTGAGCTCCGGGGGGGTGGTATCGAAAAACTGTTTTTT	CASSELRGGGIEKLFF
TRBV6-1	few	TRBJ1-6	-	TGTGCCAGCACTAACCGACAGTCCTATAATTCACCCCTCCACTTT	CASTNRQSYNSPLHF
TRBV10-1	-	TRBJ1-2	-	TGCGCCAGCAGTGAGTCGGGGGCGCGTGGCTACACCTTC	CASSESGARGYTF
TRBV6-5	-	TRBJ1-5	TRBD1	TGTGCCAGCAAAAGGACAGGGTCCGGCAATCAGCCCCAGCATTTT	CASKRTGSGNQPQHF
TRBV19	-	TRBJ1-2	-	TGTGCCAGTAGTATAAGGGGTACGGGCTACACCTTC	CASSIRGTGYTF
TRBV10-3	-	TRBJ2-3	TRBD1	TGTGCCATCAGTTCGTTCGGGCAGGGGGCAGATACGCAGTATTTT	CAISSFGQGADTQYF
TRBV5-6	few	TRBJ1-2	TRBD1	TGTGCCAGCAGCCCGACAGGGCGCGAGGTCTATGGCTACACCTTC	CASSPTGREVYGYTF